What follows are 2 T cell receptor beta chains derived from one specimen sequenced in a study of regulatory T cells in long-lasting Graves disease. The authors built TCR beta libraries using iRepertoire HTBI primers and Arm-PCR of CDR3 regions. TCRdb re-called the multiplex PCR reads with MiXCR, one entry per CDR3 protein. This table has 620,000 or so distinct CDR3 sequences, approximately 15% appearing once. As for time point: newly diagnosed GD, antithyroid drugs for less than 3 months. Isolated PBMC RNA provided the starting material for the TCR library. These records were also assigned to another study, of T cells in Graves' hyperthyroidism and ophthalmopathy.

The sample consisted of peripheral blood mononuclear cells (PBMCs), taken at new diagnosis, from a patient treated with antithyroid drugs. The source is a woman aged 25 to 39 with Graves disease.

The chain links TRBV28 to TRBJ1-5, with D maybe TRBD1 (6 bases). Trimming shortened V by 3 bases and J by 4 bases, and 13 bases separated the two germline ends. The CDR3 covers 15 residues. Germline V gene lookup returns CDR1 MDHEN and CDR2 SYDVKM. The CDR3 region is CASSFPGTPNQPQHF. In DNA form, the CDR3 reads TGTGCCAGCAGTTTCCCCGGGACACCAAATCAGCCCCAGCATTTT.

This clonotype was seen at least ten times. The chain combines TRBV12-3 or TRBV12-4 with TRBJ1-6; D remains ambiguous. Trimming stripped 6 bases from V and 10 bases from J, with 13 bases between. This CDR3 has 13 amino acids. This CDR3 reads CASSRDVDSPLHF. Here the CDR3 DNA reads TGTGCCAGCAGCCGAGACGTCGACTCACCCCTCCACTTT.